The 31 T cell receptor beta chains in this list originate from one sample, sequenced in a study of T cell repertoires in cytomegalovirus infection. In TCRdb, the reads were re-called with MiXCR into one record per CDR3 protein. Here the sample spans approximately 73,000 distinct CDR3 sequences, 35% to 50% being singletons. These receptors' targets are unknown. The specimen was CD8+ T cells from cultured PBMCs, collected from culture after CMV antigen stimulation. The receptor set was obtained from a human donor in good health (CMV status not recorded). Some clones in this sample may be carry-over from other donors' samples.

The J gene is TRBJ1-1, the V gene TRBV12-5; the D is unclear. Germline V gene data show CDR1 as LGHNT and CDR2 as FRNRAP. This CDR3 has 11 amino acids. The V and J ends lost 6 bases and 1 base respectively, with 3 bases between them. The CDR3 loop reads CASGGNTEAFF. CDR3 nucleotides: TGTGCTAGTGGCGGGAACACTGAAGCTTTCTTT.

This rearrangement joins TRBV10-3 to TRBJ1-1; 9 bases align to TRBD1. Germline CDR1 ENHRY, CDR2 SYGVKD. With V trimmed by 6 bases and J by 10 bases, 9 bases remained unmatched. This CDR3 spans 13 amino acids. CDR3 amino acids: CAISPGQGVGAFF. The CDR3 DNA sequence: TGTGCCATCAGCCCGGGACAGGGTGTAGGAGCTTTCTTT.

The V gene is TRBV9, the J gene TRBJ1-2, with D unresolved. V lost 1 base to trimming and J lost 6 bases, with 19 bases between them. The V gene's germline CDR1 is SGDLS and CDR2 YYNGEE. The CDR3 loop spans 16 amino acids. The CDR3 here is CASSVFEVGSGDGYTF. CDR3 DNA: TGTGCCAGCAGCGTATTTGAAGTGGGGAGCGGGGATGGCTACACCTTC.

This rearrangement joins TRBV7-6 to TRBJ2-6, with a weak D call TRBD2 (6 bases). The germline gives CDR1 SGHVS, CDR2 FNYEAQ. Trimming removed 3 bases from V and 1 base from J, with 25 bases in between. This CDR3 has 21 residues. CDR3 region: CASSFLVGGDAEGSGANVLTF. CDR3 nucleotides: TGTGCCAGCAGCTTTCTCGTCGGGGGAGATGCCGAGGGATCTGGGGCCAACGTCCTGACTTTC.

Ten or more counts support this clonotype. This CDR3 reads CASTLGGTEAFF. CDR3 in DNA: TGTGCCAGCACCCTAGGTGGGACTGAAGCTTTCTTT. The chain carries TRBV7-2 and TRBJ1-1; D gene uncertain. The V end was cut by 7 bases, the J end by 5 bases, with 11 bases between. The germline V gene encodes CDR1 SGHTA and CDR2 FQGNSA. The CDR3 is made up of 12 amino acids.

CDR3 sequence reads: CASSQEERASYEQYF. In DNA, the CDR3 is TGCGCCAGCAGCCAAGAGGAACGGGCCTCCTACGAGCAGTACTTC. The V call is TRBV4-1, the J call TRBJ2-7; D remains ambiguous. Germline V CDR1 and CDR2: MGHRA, YSYEKL. Between the trimmed V and J ends, which lost 0 bases and 0 bases, there was a span of 9 bases. This CDR3 is 15 amino acids long.

This clonotype was found once. This rearrangement joins TRBV7-6 to TRBJ2-7; 7 bases fit TRBD1. The V and J ends lost 4 bases and 4 bases, in that order; junction bases with no gene match: 16. This CDR3 region has 17 residues. Germline loops: CDR1 SGHVS, CDR2 FNYEAQ. The CDR3 nucleotides are TGTGCCAGCAGCTGGTTAACGACCGGGACAGCCTTTTACGAGCAGTACTTC. Amino acids: CASSWLTTGTAFYEQYF.

The chain uses TRBV12-3 or TRBV12-4 and TRBJ1-5, with D possibly matching TRBD1 (6 bases). The CDR3 runs to 15 residues. V gave up 6 bases and J gave up 3 bases, with 15 bases separating them. CDR3 sequence: CASSLSGQSNQPQHF. The CDR3 coding sequence is TGTGCCAGCAGCCTCTCAGGACAGTCCAATCAGCCCCAGCATTTT.

This rearrangement joins TRBV4-1 to TRBJ2-1; D is tentatively TRBD1 or TRBD2 (5 bases each). Germline V gene lookup returns CDR1 MGHRA and CDR2 YSYEKL. The V end lost 7 bases, the J end lost 7 bases, and 20 bases lay between the germline ends. This CDR3 comprises 15 residues. CDR3 in amino acids: CASMHSTGRKNEQFF. The CDR3 region has the DNA TGCGCCAGCATGCACTCGACGGGGCGAAAGAATGAGCAGTTCTTC.

The chain is built from TRBV7-3 and TRBJ2-7, with TRBD1 identical over 7 bases. The germline gives CDR1 SGHTA, CDR2 FQGTGA. The trim removed 6 bases at V and 5 bases at J, leaving 4 bases unmatched. CDR3 size: 12 residues. Here the CDR3 reads CASSSGTDEQYF. CDR3 DNA sequence: TGTGCCAGCAGTTCTGGGACAGACGAGCAGTACTTC.

In this sample, this clonotype turned up a few times. The chain carries TRBV7-8 and TRBJ2-5; 8 bases are a match to TRBD1. The J segment lost 5 bases and the V segment lost 5 bases, leaving 16 bases of the junction unmatched. The CDR3 contains 17 residues. CDR1 and CDR2 (germline): SGHVS, FQNEAQ. CDR3 coding DNA: TGTGCCAGCAGCGAAAGACAGGGGCTGGCGAGAGGGGAGACCCAGTACTTC. This translates into CASSERQGLARGETQYF.

The DNA of the CDR3 is TGTGCCAGCAGCTTAGTTCACAGGGTCCAATTCGTTCACGAGCAGTACTTC. It specifies CASSLVHRVQFVHEQYF. The chain joins TRBV7-8 to TRBJ2-7, with D perhaps matching TRBD1 (6 bases). With 1 base removed from V and 5 bases from J, the gap between germline ends came to 21 bases. This CDR3 is built from 17 residues. CDR1 is SGHVS and CDR2 is FQNEAQ in the germline V gene. Complete variable domain (other parts from reference TRBV7-8 and TRBJ2-7): GAGVSQSPRYKVAKRGQDVALRCDPISGHVSLFWYQQALGQGPEFLTYFQNEAQLDKSGLPSDRFFAERPEGSVSTLKIQRTQQEDSAVYLCASSLVHRVQFVHEQYFGPGTRLTVT.

This rearrangement joins TRBV9 to TRBJ2-5; possibly TRBD1 for D (6 bases). Per the germline V gene, CDR1 is SGDLS and CDR2 is YYNGEE. The CDR3 is 15 residues long. Trimming shortened V by 0 bases and J by 5 bases, and 14 bases separated the two germline ends. CDR3 loop: CASSVDWGTQETQYF. CDR3 in DNA: TGTGCCAGCAGCGTAGATTGGGGGACACAGGAGACCCAGTACTTC.

The V call is TRBV20-1, the J call TRBJ2-7; D is possibly TRBD2 (5 bases). The V end was cut by 0 bases, the J end by 3 bases, with 6 bases between. There are 12 residues in the CDR3. In germline, CDR1 is DFQATT, CDR2 SNEGSKA (reference sequence). DNA of the CDR3: TGCAGTGCTAGAGATCGGGACTACGAGCAGTACTTC. This codes for CSARDRDYEQYF.

The chain carries TRBV7-2 and TRBJ1-1, with D perhaps matching TRBD1 (5 bases). This CDR3 region has 16 residues. The V gene lost 2 bases and the J gene lost 0 bases, with 13 bases spanning the gap. Germline values: CDR1 SGHTA, CDR2 FQGNSA. CDR3 DNA sequence: TGTGCCAGCAGCTTATCGGGGCAGCACATGAACACTGAAGCTTTCTTT. Encoded protein: CASSLSGQHMNTEAFF.

The chain is built from TRBV2 and TRBJ2-4; no firm D call. Trimming stripped 1 base from V and 0 bases from J, with 10 bases between. This CDR3 region has 16 residues. The germline gives CDR1 SNHLY, CDR2 FYNNEI. The CDR3: CASSEGAGIAKNIQYF. The CDR3 DNA follows: TGTGCCAGCAGTGAAGGGGCAGGCATAGCCAAAAACATTCAGTACTTC.

The V gene is TRBV7-2, the J gene TRBJ2-5; 8 bases map to TRBD1. Germline V gene data show CDR1 as SGHTA and CDR2 as FQGNSA. V lost 1 base to trimming and J lost 5 bases; unmatched junction nucleotides: 21. The CDR3 covers 20 residues. The CDR3 is CASSLVSHVRIDRGSETQYF. The CDR3 DNA reads TGTGCCAGCAGCTTAGTTTCCCACGTCCGGATCGACAGGGGCTCGGAGACCCAGTACTTC.

The chain uses TRBV2 and TRBJ2-1; a weak D match, TRBD2 (5 bases). Germline V gene lookup returns CDR1 SNHLY and CDR2 FYNNEI. Trimming left V 0 bases short and J 15 bases short, with 12 bases between. CDR3 length equals 12 residues. Here the CDR3 reads CASSEAILGGFF. Written as DNA, the CDR3 is TGTGCCAGCAGTGAAGCTATCTTAGGAGGGTTCTTC.

The chain uses TRBV12-3 or TRBV12-4 and TRBJ1-6; 9 positions match TRBD1. This CDR3 has 17 amino acids. J gave up 6 bases and V 4 bases, and 10 bases lay outside the gene matches. CDR3 loop: CASSWLRDREPNSPLHF. For the CDR3, the DNA is TGTGCCAGCAGTTGGCTCCGGGACAGGGAGCCTAATTCACCCCTCCACTTT.

The DNA of the CDR3 is TGTGCCAGCAGCTCGGACGAGGACAGGGGGCCGTACGAGCAGTACTTC. Its translation is CASSSDEDRGPYEQYF. The chain combines TRBV7-3 with TRBJ2-7, with 11 bases matching TRBD1. Trimming at V came to 4 bases and at J to 4 bases, leaving 9 bases not matched to a gene. Germline V lookup: CDR1 SGHTA, CDR2 FQGTGA. The CDR3 has 16 amino acids.

The chain combines TRBV15 with TRBJ1-1; D gene unclear. CDR1 and CDR2 (germline): LNHNV, YYDKDF (reference sequence). The V end lost 0 bases, the J end lost 2 bases, and 10 bases lay between the germline ends. The CDR3 spans 15 residues. This CDR3 reads CATSRDRAGNTEAFF. CDR3 nucleotides: TGTGCCACCAGCAGAGATCGTGCGGGTAACACTGAAGCTTTCTTT.

This clonotype was counted a few times. This chain connects TRBV4-1 to TRBJ2-1; 7 positions agree with TRBD2. This CDR3 is built from 18 residues. Trimming at V came to 1 base and at J to 4 bases, leaving 13 bases not matched to a gene. Germline CDR1 and CDR2: MGHRA and YSYEKL. The CDR3 here is CASSQGLKTSIEYNEQFF. CDR3 bases: TGCGCCAGCAGCCAAGGGCTAAAGACTAGCATCGAATACAATGAGCAGTTCTTC.

This clonotype was observed a handful of times. The rearrangement uses TRBV7-8 and TRBJ1-1; 7 positions agree with TRBD1. CDR1 and CDR2 (germline): SGHVS, FQNEAQ. With 4 bases clipped from V and 7 bases from J, the junction kept 9 bases outside the gene matches. This CDR3 region has 14 residues. For the CDR3, the DNA is TGTGCCAGCAGCTGGGGACAGCCGAACTATGAAGCTTTCTTT. This encodes CASSWGQPNYEAFF.

This clonotype showed up just a few times. The chain is built from TRBV4-1 and TRBJ2-2, with D unclear. With 3 bases removed from V and 1 base from J, the gap between germline ends came to 9 bases. This CDR3 has 15 residues. Germline V gene data show CDR1 as MGHRA and CDR2 as YSYEKL. CDR3 loop: CASSHVPMNTGELFF. Here the CDR3 DNA reads TGCGCCAGCAGCCATGTCCCCATGAACACCGGGGAGCTGTTTTTT.

The chain is built from TRBV10-3 and TRBJ2-5; TRBD1 matches 11 bases. CDR1 ENHRY and CDR2 SYGVKD come from the germline V gene. The CDR3 loop spans 15 amino acids. Trimming cost V 6 bases and J 5 bases; bases outside gene matches: 8. The CDR3 spells CAIRGTGGLGETQYF. The CDR3 DNA is TGTGCCATCAGAGGGACAGGGGGATTGGGGGAGACCCAGTACTTC.

The sample holds one count of this clonotype. The chain joins TRBV19 to TRBJ2-3; TRBD1 matches 9 bases. J gave up 6 bases and V 6 bases, and 4 bases lay outside the gene matches. CDR1 LNHDA and CDR2 SQIVND come from the germline V gene (reference sequence). The length of the CDR3 is 13 residues. The CDR3 sequence: CASSGQGLDTQYF. CDR3 nucleotide sequence: TGTGCCAGTAGCGGACAGGGGTTGGATACGCAGTATTTT.

V gene TRBV7-9 combines with J gene TRBJ2-2, with 9 bases aligning to TRBD2. CDR1 and CDR2 (germline): SEHNR, FQNEAQ (reference sequence). Trimming took 4 bases from V and 6 from J; bases not matched to a gene: 9. This CDR3 has 16 amino acids. This CDR3 is CASSSTGTSRAGELFF. The CDR3 DNA reads TGTGCCAGCAGCTCCACCGGGACTAGCAGGGCCGGGGAGCTGTTTTTT. Full variable domain (remainder filled in from reference TRBV7-9 and TRBJ2-2): DTGVSQNPRHKITKRGQNVTFRCDPISEHNRLYWYRQTLGQGPEFLTYFQNEAQLEKSRLLSDRFSAERPKGSFSTLEIQRTEQGDSAMYLCASSSTGTSRAGELFFGEGSRLTVL.

The chain is built from TRBV27 and TRBJ2-7, with D tentatively TRBD1 or TRBD2 (6 bases each). In germline, CDR1 is MNHEY, CDR2 SMNVEV (reference sequence). V was shortened by 2 bases and J by 4 bases, with 12 bases between the two germline ends. The CDR3 is 14 residues long. In DNA form, the CDR3 reads TGTGCCAGCAGTTTAGACGGGGGCGGTTACGAGCAGTACTTC. This gives the protein CASSLDGGGYEQYF.

The rearrangement uses TRBV6-5 and TRBJ2-2; a weak D match, TRBD1 (5 bases). V lost 2 bases and J lost 5, with 6 bases in between. This CDR3 has 13 amino acids. Germline lookup yields CDR1 MNHEY and CDR2 SVGAGI. The CDR3 reads CASSYRTTGELFF. CDR3 in DNA: TGTGCCAGCAGTTACCGGACAACCGGGGAGCTGTTTTTT.

This clonotype was seen a few times. V is TRBV12-3 or TRBV12-4 and J is TRBJ1-4; 7 bases are a match to TRBD1. This CDR3 spans 16 amino acids. Trimming cost V 7 bases and J 0 bases; bases outside gene matches: 8. CDR3: CASTKGAPSTNEKLFF. The CDR3 nucleotides read TGTGCCAGCACCAAGGGGGCCCCCTCAACTAATGAAAAACTGTTTTTT.

V is TRBV6-8 and J is TRBJ1-5; D is unresolved. In germline, CDR1 is MNHGY, CDR2 SAAAGT. V lost 2 bases and J lost 7, with 12 bases in between. The CDR3 runs to 14 residues. This CDR3 reads CASSYSGPTQPQHF. CDR3 nucleotides: TGTGCCAGCAGTTACAGTGGACCGACCCAGCCCCAGCATTTT.